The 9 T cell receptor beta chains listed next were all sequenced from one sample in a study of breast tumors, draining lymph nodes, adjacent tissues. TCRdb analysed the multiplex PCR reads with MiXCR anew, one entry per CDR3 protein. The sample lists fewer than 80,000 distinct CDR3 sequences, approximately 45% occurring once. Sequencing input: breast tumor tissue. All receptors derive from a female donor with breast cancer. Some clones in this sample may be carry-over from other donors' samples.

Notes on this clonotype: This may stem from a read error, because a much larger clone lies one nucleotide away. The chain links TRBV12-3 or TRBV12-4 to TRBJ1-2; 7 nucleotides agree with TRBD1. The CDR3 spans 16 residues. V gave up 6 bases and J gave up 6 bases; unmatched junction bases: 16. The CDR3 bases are TGTGCCAGCAGCCAAGATAGGGGGCGAGGGGTGGATGGCTACACCTTC. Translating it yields CASSQDRGRGVDGYTF.

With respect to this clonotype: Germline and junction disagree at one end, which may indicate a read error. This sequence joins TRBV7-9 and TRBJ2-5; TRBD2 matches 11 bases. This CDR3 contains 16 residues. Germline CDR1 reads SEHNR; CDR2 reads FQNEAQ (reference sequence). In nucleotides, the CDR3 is TGTGCCAGCAGCTCTAGGGCGGGGACTAGCGGACAGACTCAGCACTTC. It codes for CASSSRAGTSGQTQHF.

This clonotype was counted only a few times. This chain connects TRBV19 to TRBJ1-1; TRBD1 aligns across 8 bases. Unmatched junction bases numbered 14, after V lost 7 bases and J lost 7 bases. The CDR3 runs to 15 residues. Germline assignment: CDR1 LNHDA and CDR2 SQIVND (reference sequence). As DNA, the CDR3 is TGTGCCAGTAAAGCTGGGGACAGGAGAACCTTTGAAGCTTTCTTT. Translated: CASKAGDRRTFEAFF. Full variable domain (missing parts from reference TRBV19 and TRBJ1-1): DGGITQSPKYLFRKEGQNVTLSCEQNLNHDAMYWYRQDPGQGLRLIYYSQIVNDFQKGDIAEGYSVSREKKESFPLTVTSAQKNPTAFYLCASKAGDRRTFEAFFGQGTRLTVV.

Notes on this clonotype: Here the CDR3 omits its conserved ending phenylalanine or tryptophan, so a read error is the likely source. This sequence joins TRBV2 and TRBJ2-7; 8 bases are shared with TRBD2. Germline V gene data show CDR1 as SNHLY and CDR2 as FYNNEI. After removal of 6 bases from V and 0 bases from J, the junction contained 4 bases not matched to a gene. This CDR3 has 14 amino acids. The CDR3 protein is CASRASGSSYEQYT. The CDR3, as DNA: TGTGCCAGCAGAGCGAGCGGGAGCTCCTACGAGCAGTACACA.

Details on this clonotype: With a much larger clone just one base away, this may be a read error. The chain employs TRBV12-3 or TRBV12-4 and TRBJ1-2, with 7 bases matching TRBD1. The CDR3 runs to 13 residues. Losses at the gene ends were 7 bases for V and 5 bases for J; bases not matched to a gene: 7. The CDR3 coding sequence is TGTGCCAGCACCGACCAGGGGGATTATGGCTACACCTTC. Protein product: CASTDQGDYGYTF.

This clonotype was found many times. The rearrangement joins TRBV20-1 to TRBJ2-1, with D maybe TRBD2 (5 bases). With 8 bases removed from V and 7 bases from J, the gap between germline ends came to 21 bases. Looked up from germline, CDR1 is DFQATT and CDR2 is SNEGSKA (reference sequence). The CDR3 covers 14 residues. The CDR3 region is CSLHTGDTGNEQFF. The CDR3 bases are TGCAGTCTTCATACCGGCGATACGGGGAATGAGCAGTTCTTC.

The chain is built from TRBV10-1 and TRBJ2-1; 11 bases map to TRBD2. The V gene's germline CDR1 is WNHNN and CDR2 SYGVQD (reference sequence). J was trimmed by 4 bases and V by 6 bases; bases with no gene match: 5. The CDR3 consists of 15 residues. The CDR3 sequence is CASSPTSGVYNEQFF. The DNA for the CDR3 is TGCGCCAGCAGCCCGACTAGCGGGGTGTACAATGAGCAGTTCTTC.

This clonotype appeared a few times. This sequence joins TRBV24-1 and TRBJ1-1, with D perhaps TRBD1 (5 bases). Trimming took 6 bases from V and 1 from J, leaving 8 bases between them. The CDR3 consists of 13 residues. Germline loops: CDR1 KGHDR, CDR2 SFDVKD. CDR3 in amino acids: CATSSGKNTEAFF. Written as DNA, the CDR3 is TGTGCCACCAGTTCAGGGAAGAACACTGAAGCTTTCTTT.

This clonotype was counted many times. CDR3 loop: CASSSRGSIRLGQFF. The CDR3 DNA reads TGTGCCAGCAGCTCGCGAGGCTCTATCAGGTTGGGGCAGTTCTTC. The chain links TRBV11-2 to TRBJ2-1; D is unclear. The CDR3 consists of 15 residues. The germline V and J ends were trimmed by 4 bases and 12 bases, with 22 bases remaining between them. CDR1 and CDR2 from the germline V gene are SGHAT and FQNNGV.